This T cell receptor beta chain was observed in a study of cytomegalovirus exposure and HLA in healthy donors. At the level of the study: Of all 400 or so donors who were genotyped, about 84% belonged to the Caucasian-associated ancestry cluster.

Trimming left V 2 bases short and J 6 bases short, with 16 bases between. This CDR3 has 16 residues. Per germline, CDR1 SGHVS and CDR2 FNYEAQ. The PCR ran on 60 Vbeta and 13 Jbeta primers. Only in-frame clones appear in the TCRdb table, and some are missing; sequencing was by immunoSEQ multiplex PCR. The profile shows 100,000 to 150,000 clones, roughly 72% of them singletons. Concerning this clone: Its target is unknown.

Donors showed nominal health when sampled, although they likely had unrecorded immune exposures. Overall study findings and caveats: Further analysis, carried out later, found HLA-associated TCR beta chains more clonally expanded than equally common other chains. As was reported, the HLA-A and HLA-B alleles of most subjects were accurately predicted from TCR beta sequences.

The rearrangement links TRBV7-6 to TRBJ2-2; D is perhaps TRBD2 (6 bases). The clonotype was recovered from a man between 35 and 55 years old in good health and CMV-seropositive. Material: PBMCs. For the CDR3, the DNA is TGTGCCAGCAGCTTACAAGATTCGGGGGAGGCCGGGGAGCTGTTTTTT. It codes for CASSLQDSGEAGELFF.